This TCR beta chain was found in a study of T cell changes during pregnancy in multiple sclerosis. Assay used: immunoSEQ multiplex PCR; TCRdb lists only in-frame clones, some missing. The sample has roughly 53,000 clones, 92% seen once. The V gene end was trimmed by 2 bases and the J gene end by 4 bases; junction bases not matched to a gene: 6. Germline-derived CDR1 and CDR2 are GTSNPN and SVGIG (reference sequence). CDR3 length: 14 amino acids. Sequences were derived from CD4+ T cells from peripheral blood mononuclear cells, sampled in the second trimester of pregnancy. The receptor's source is a female donor in good health, enrolled as a control in a pregnancy study. The V call is TRBV30, the J call TRBJ1-1, with TRBD1 matching 8 bases. As DNA, the CDR3 is TGTGCCTGGAGTCCGGACAGGGTAATCACTGAAGCTTTCTTT. The encoded protein is CAWSPDRVITEAFF.